The rows below give T cell receptor beta chains drawn from one sample of a study of response to subunit inactivated influenza vaccine. TCRdb passed the RT-PCR reads through MiXCR, listing each CDR3 protein once. The repertoire has under 750,000 distinct CDR3 sequences, roughly 12% of them found once; the top ten carry 10% to 13%. The sequences come from PBMCs from blood, collected on the day of vaccination. The origin of the receptors is a man aged 45-65 years who received an inactivated influenza vaccine. The CDR3 runs from the conserved cysteine through the conserved F or W. D genes are given only for firm matches. Some rows have no size entry. The others give once, few or many, or a class for an expanded clone.

>TRBV7-9|TRBJ1-4|-|few
TGTGCCAGCAGCTCGGAGGGACATGAAAAACTGTTTTTT
CASSSEGHEKLFF
>TRBV3-1|TRBJ2-7|-|few
TGTGCCAGCAGCCACGGCTACGAGCAGTACTTC
CASSHGYEQYF
>TRBV28|TRBJ1-2|-|-
TGTGCCAGCAGTTTATCCCGAAGCCCGGGACCGCTTTATGGCTACACCTTC
CASSLSRSPGPLYGYTF
>TRBV3-1|TRBJ2-1|TRBD2|-
TGTGCCAGCAGCCAAGGCGGGAGCCTTCGGAATGAGCAGTTCTTC
CASSQGGSLRNEQFF
>TRBV20-1|TRBJ2-7|-|many
TGCAGTGCTAGGCCGGGGAGCTCCTACGAGCAGTACTTC
CSARPGSSYEQYF
>TRBV28|TRBJ1-2|TRBD1|-
TGTGCCAGCAGTTCGACAGGGCCTGGCTACACCTTC
CASSSTGPGYTF
>TRBV12-3/TRBV12-4|TRBJ2-5|-|few
TGTGCCAGCAGTTTCGTAGCGCCAACACAAGAGACCCAGTACTTC
CASSFVAPTQETQYF
>TRBV2|TRBJ2-5|-|-
TGTGCCAGCAGATTGGACCCAGCCGCCCAAGAGACCCAGTACTTC
CASRLDPAAQETQYF
>TRBV12-3/TRBV12-4|TRBJ1-5|-|few
TGTGCCAGCAGCCAGAGACAGGAACCGGATCAGCCCCAGCATTTT
CASSQRQEPDQPQHF
>TRBV12-3/TRBV12-4|TRBJ2-1|-|few
TGTGCCAGCAGTCCAGGGCCGGGGGACAATGAGCAGTTCTTC
CASSPGPGDNEQFF
>TRBV5-1|TRBJ2-7|-|-
TGCGCCAGCAGCTTGGAGGCGGGACACGGCTACGAGCAGTACTTC
CASSLEAGHGYEQYF
>TRBV27|TRBJ1-1|-|-
TGTGCCAGCAGTTTAACAGGGTCGGAGAACACTGAAGCTTTCTTT
CASSLTGSENTEAFF
>TRBV15|TRBJ2-4|-|many
TGTGCCACCAGCAGGGGCCTGAACTTGGACTTC
CATSRGLNLDF
>TRBV5-1|TRBJ2-1|-|-
TGCGCCAGCAGCTTGGCCTTTCGGGAACCCTACAATGAGCAGTTCTTC
CASSLAFREPYNEQFF
>TRBV20-1|TRBJ2-1|-|-
TGCAGTGCTCCTTCGGGAGCAAACATCGCGCAGTTCTTC
CSAPSGANIAQFF
>TRBV2|TRBJ2-3|-|few
TGTGCCAGCACGATAAGGACTAGCACAGATACGCAGTATTTT
CASTIRTSTDTQYF
>TRBV28|TRBJ1-5|-|few
TGTGCCAGCAGTTTAAATCCCTCGAACAGGCAGCCCCAGCATTTT
CASSLNPSNRQPQHF
>TRBV20-1|TRBJ2-2|TRBD1|few
TGCAGTGCTTCACCCTCTGACCGGGACAGGGGAACCGGGGAGCTGTTTTTT
CSASPSDRDRGTGELFF
>TRBV6-1|TRBJ1-2|-|-
TGTGCCAGCAGTCCTTCGGGGTTGCCTAACGGCTACACCTTC
CASSPSGLPNGYTF
>TRBV20-1|TRBJ2-1|-|many
TGCAGTGCTAGATTCGATAATGAGCAGTTCTTC
CSARFDNEQFF
>TRBV19|TRBJ2-2|TRBD1|-
TGTGCCAGTAGTATGGGGACAGAGGGCACCGGGGAGCTGTTTTTT
CASSMGTEGTGELFF
>TRBV19|TRBJ2-1|-|-
TGTGCCAGTAGTATAACTAGCTTGTCCTACAATGAGCAGTTCTTC
CASSITSLSYNEQFF
>TRBV27|TRBJ2-1|TRBD1|-
TGTGCCAGCAGTAAACAGGGGACCTACAATGAGCAGTTCTTC
CASSKQGTYNEQFF
>TRBV25-1|TRBJ2-7|TRBD2|many
TGTGCCAGCAGTGAGACTAGCAACGGGTACGAGCAGTACTTC
CASSETSNGYEQYF
>TRBV5-1|TRBJ2-7|TRBD2|-
TGCGCCAGCAGGGAGACTAGCGGGAGAGGCTACGAGCAGTACTTC
CASRETSGRGYEQYF
>TRBV5-1|TRBJ2-5|-|-
TGCGCCAGCAGCTTGGGGCGGGGAAACCAAGAGACCCAGTACTTC
CASSLGRGNQETQYF
>TRBV14|TRBJ2-5|TRBD1|few
TGTGCCAGCAGCAAAGGTTGGCTACAGGGGGCAAGGGAGACCCAGTACTTC
CASSKGWLQGARETQYF
>TRBV15|TRBJ2-2|-|-
TGTGCCACCAGCAGAGTTAGGGCGGGGACCGATACCGGGGAGCTGTTTTTT
CATSRVRAGTDTGELFF
>TRBV7-3|TRBJ2-2|-|few
TGTGCCAGCAGCTCCCCCCCCGGTCAAAACACCGGGGAGCTGTTTTTT
CASSSPPGQNTGELFF
>TRBV12-3/TRBV12-4|TRBJ1-1|-|few
TGTGCCAGCAGTCAGGCGGGGGCTCGGACTGAAGCTTTCTTT
CASSQAGARTEAFF
>TRBV27|TRBJ2-1|TRBD2|-
TGTGCCAGCAGTGGCTGGACTAGCGGAAATTACAATGAGCAGTTCTTC
CASSGWTSGNYNEQFF
>TRBV2|TRBJ2-7|-|-
TGTGCCAGCAGTGAATCTAGCTCCTACGAGCAGTACTTC
CASSESSSYEQYF
>TRBV20-1|TRBJ2-7|TRBD2|many
TGCAGTGCTTTTGGACCTGGGACTAGTCTTGAGCAGTACTTC
CSAFGPGTSLEQYF
>TRBV6-2/TRBV6-3|TRBJ2-1|TRBD1|-
TGTGCCAGCAGACGGGGCGTCGGGCTAGGGACAGATGAGCAGTTCTTC
CASRRGVGLGTDEQFF
>TRBV25-1|TRBJ1-5|-|-
TGTGCCACGACAGGTTTTAGCAATCAGCCCCAGCATTTT
CATTGFSNQPQHF
>TRBV6-5|TRBJ2-5|TRBD1|many
TGTGCCAGCAGTTACGACAGGGCGGGAGAGACCCAGTACTTC
CASSYDRAGETQYF
>TRBV7-2|TRBJ1-2|-|-
TGTGCCAGCAGAAGCCGACAGGATGGCTATGGCTACACCTTC
CASRSRQDGYGYTF
>TRBV12-3/TRBV12-4|TRBJ2-7|-|few
TGTGCCAGCAGAGGGTCCGAGGGGGTTATGTACGAGCAGTACTTC
CASRGSEGVMYEQYF
>TRBV2|TRBJ2-4|TRBD2|many
TGTGCCAGCATGCAACTAGCGCTAGGTAAAAACATTCAGTACTTC
CASMQLALGKNIQYF
>TRBV5-1|TRBJ2-3|TRBD1|-
TGCGCCAGCAGCTTGCAGGGGGATCCAGATACGCAGTATTTT
CASSLQGDPDTQYF
>TRBV6-5|TRBJ1-2|-|few
TGTGCCAGCAGTTACGGTCGGGTGAGCTATGGCTACACCTTC
CASSYGRVSYGYTF
>TRBV28|TRBJ2-3|TRBD2|many
TGTGCCAGCAGTTTACCCAGCGGGGGGGCCCCAGATACGCAGTATTTT
CASSLPSGGAPDTQYF
>TRBV12-3/TRBV12-4|TRBJ1-6|TRBD1|-
TGTGCCAGCAGAGGGACAGACCTTCGTAATTCACCCCTCCACTTT
CASRGTDLRNSPLHF
>TRBV19|TRBJ2-1|TRBD1|few
TGTGCCAGTAGTAGGACCCGGGACAGGGCATACAATGAGCAGTTCTTC
CASSRTRDRAYNEQFF
>TRBV2|TRBJ2-3|-|-
TGTGCCAGCACCCCAAACTGGCTAGATACGCAGTATTTT
CASTPNWLDTQYF
>TRBV19|TRBJ1-5|TRBD1|few
TGTGCCAGTAGTCCCCACCTGGGAGGGGGCTTCAATCAGCCCCAGCATTTT
CASSPHLGGGFNQPQHF
>TRBV4-2|TRBJ1-5|-|-
TGTGCCAGCAGCCAAGAAGCAGGTATTAGCAATCAGCCCCAGCATTTT
CASSQEAGISNQPQHF
>TRBV28|TRBJ2-1|-|few
TGTGCCAGCAGTTTCCCGCTGTACAGCGGCCCCTACAATGAGCAGTTCTTC
CASSFPLYSGPYNEQFF
>TRBV6-5|TRBJ2-3|TRBD1|-
TGTGCCAGCAGTTTAAACCAGGGGGCTGATACGCAGTATTTT
CASSLNQGADTQYF
>TRBV10-3|TRBJ1-2|-|-
TGTGCCATCAGTGAGTCTGAGATAAACTATGGCTACACCTTC
CAISESEINYGYTF
>TRBV28|TRBJ2-7|-|few
TGTGCCAGCAGTTTAGGAGGACCAGTATACGAGCAGTACTTC
CASSLGGPVYEQYF
>TRBV5-5|TRBJ2-2|-|few
TGTGCCAGCAGGCCACCCACCGGGGAGCTGTTTTTT
CASRPPTGELFF
>TRBV3-1|TRBJ2-1|TRBD1|-
TGTGCCAGCAGCCCAGCCGGGACAGGGAGGAATGAGCAGTTCTTC
CASSPAGTGRNEQFF
>TRBV11-2|TRBJ2-1|-|-
TGTGCCAGCAGCTTCGCTAGCAACTCCTACAATGAGCAGTTCTTC
CASSFASNSYNEQFF
>TRBV7-2|TRBJ2-1|-|few
TGTGCCAGCAGCTTTACAGGGTACCGGACTGAGCAGTTCTTC
CASSFTGYRTEQFF